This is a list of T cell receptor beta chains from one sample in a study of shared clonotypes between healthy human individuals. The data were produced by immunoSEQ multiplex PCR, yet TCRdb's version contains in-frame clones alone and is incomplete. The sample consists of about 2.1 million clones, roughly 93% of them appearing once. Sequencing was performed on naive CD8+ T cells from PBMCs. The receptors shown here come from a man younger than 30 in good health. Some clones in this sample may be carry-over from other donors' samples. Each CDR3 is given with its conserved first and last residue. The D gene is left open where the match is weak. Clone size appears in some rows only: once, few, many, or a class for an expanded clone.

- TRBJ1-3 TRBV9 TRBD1 CASSPTGRSGNTIYF TGTGCCAGCAGCCCGACAGGGCGTTCTGGAAACACCATATATTTT
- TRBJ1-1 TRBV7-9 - CASSLVISNTEAFF TGTGCCAGCAGCCTCGTCATATCGAACACTGAAGCTTTCTTT
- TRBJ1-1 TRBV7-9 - CASQEGARGDTEAFF TGTGCCAGCCAAGAAGGGGCCAGGGGAGATACTGAAGCTTTCTTT
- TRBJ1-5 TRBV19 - CASSPVPGAHRPQHF TGTGCCAGTAGTCCCGTCCCCGGGGCCCACCGGCCCCAGCATTTT
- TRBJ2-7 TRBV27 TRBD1 CASSDRGRPYEQYF TGTGCCAGCAGTGACAGGGGGCGCCCCTACGAGCAGTACTTC
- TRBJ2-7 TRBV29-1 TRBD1 CSVLGQGVYEQYF TGCAGCGTTCTCGGACAGGGCGTCTACGAGCAGTACTTC
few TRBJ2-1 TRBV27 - CASSLSHNEQFF TGTGCCAGCAGTTTATCCCACAATGAGCAGTTCTTC
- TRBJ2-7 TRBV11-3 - CASSLGGVEQYF TGTGCCAGCAGCTTGGGGGGAGTCGAGCAGTACTTC
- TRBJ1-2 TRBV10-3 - CAISEGGTLYGYTF TGTGCCATCAGTGAAGGAGGGACTCTCTATGGCTACACCTTC
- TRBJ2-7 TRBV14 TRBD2 CASSRLARWVYEQYF TGTGCCAGCAGTCGACTAGCGAGGTGGGTTTACGAGCAGTACTTC
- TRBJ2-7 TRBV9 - CASGMGRTPYEQYF TGTGCCAGCGGAATGGGTAGGACTCCATACGAGCAGTACTTC
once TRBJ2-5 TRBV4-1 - CASSQVGPQETQYF TGCGCCAGCAGCCAAGTCGGACCACAAGAGACCCAGTACTTC
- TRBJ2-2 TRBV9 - CASSLRVSTGELFF TGTGCCAGCAGCCTGAGGGTGAGCACCGGGGAGCTGTTTTTT
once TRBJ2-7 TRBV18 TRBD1 CASSLPGQGSEQYF TGTGCCAGCTCACTACCGGGACAGGGTTCCGAGCAGTACTTC
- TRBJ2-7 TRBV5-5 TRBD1 CASSLRTGALGGSYEQYF TGTGCCAGCAGCTTGAGAACAGGGGCTTTAGGTGGGAGCTACGAGCAGTACTTC
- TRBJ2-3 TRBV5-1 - CASSLGWSDTQYF TGCGCCAGCAGCTTGGGGTGGTCAGATACGCAGTATTTT
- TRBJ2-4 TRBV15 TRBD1 CATSRDLGGVPKLAKNIQYF TGTGCCACCAGCAGAGATCTAGGGGGCGTCCCGAAGTTAGCCAAAAACATTCAGTACTTC
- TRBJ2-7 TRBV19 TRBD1 CASSMTGGWYYEQYF TGTGCCAGTAGTATGACAGGGGGCTGGTACTACGAGCAGTACTTC